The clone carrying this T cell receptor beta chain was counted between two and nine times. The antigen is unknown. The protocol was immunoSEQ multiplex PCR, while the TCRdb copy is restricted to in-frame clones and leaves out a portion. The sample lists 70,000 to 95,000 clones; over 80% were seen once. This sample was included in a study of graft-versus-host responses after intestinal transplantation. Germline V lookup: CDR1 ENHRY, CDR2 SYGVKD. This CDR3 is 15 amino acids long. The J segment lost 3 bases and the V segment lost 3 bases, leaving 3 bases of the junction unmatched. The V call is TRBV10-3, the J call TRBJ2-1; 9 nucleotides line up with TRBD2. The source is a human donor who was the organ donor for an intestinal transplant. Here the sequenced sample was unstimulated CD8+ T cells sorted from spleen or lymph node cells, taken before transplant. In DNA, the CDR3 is TGTGCCATCAGTGATCGACTAGCGGACTACAATGAGCAGTTCTTC. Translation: CAISDRLADYNEQFF.